This is a list of T cell receptor beta chains from one sample in a study of beta chain features in type 1 diabetes. TCRdb's copy holds only in-frame clones and misses some; the assay was immunoSEQ multiplex PCR. Found here are about 360,000 clones, around 13% of them singletons; the top ten hold more than 0.015%. Sequences were obtained from naive CD4+ T cells from blood. The receptors were gathered from a man younger than 35 in good health. Both conserved end residues are part of each CDR3. A D gene is named only where the DNA matches it firmly. Some rows have no size entry. The others give once, few or many, or a class for an expanded clone.

V	D	size	J	DNA	CDR3
TRBV18	NA	NA	TRBJ1-1	TGTGCCAGCTCACCAGAGAGGAACACTGAAGCTTTCTTT	CASSPERNTEAFF
TRBV7-2	NA	few	TRBJ1-1	TGTGCCAGCAGCTCAAGGACAGTTGAAGCTTTCTTT	CASSSRTVEAFF
TRBV6-5	TRBD2	few	TRBJ2-3	TGTGCCAGTCGGCTAGCGGGAGGACGAGATACGCAGTATTTT	CASRLAGGRDTQYF
TRBV7-6	NA	few	TRBJ1-3	TGTGCCAGCAGCTTAGCCCTCTCTGGAAACACCATATATTTT	CASSLALSGNTIYF
TRBV6-1	NA	NA	TRBJ2-2	TGTGCCAGCAGTGTTCTAGCCGGGACAAACACCGGGGAGCTGTTTTTT	CASSVLAGTNTGELFF
TRBV28	NA	few	TRBJ2-7	TGTGCCAGCAGTTGGATAACAGGGCGCGAGCAGTACTTC	CASSWITGREQYF
TRBV7-9	NA	few	TRBJ1-6	TGTGCCAGCAGCTTAGGAGGCTTCCGATATAATTCACCCCTCCACTTT	CASSLGGFRYNSPLHF
TRBV18	TRBD2	NA	TRBJ2-1	TGTGCCAGCTCACCCCAAGTGGATCTGGGGTTGCGGGGGGGCCGCAATGAGCAGTTCTTC	CASSPQVDLGLRGGRNEQFF
TRBV9	NA	few	TRBJ2-3	TGTGCCAGCAGCGTCGGCCAGGGGACAGATACGCAGTATTTT	CASSVGQGTDTQYF
TRBV10-3	TRBD2	many	TRBJ2-3	TGTGCCATCAGTGAGTCTCTAGCGGGGGGGCCTGGTACGCAGTATTTT	CAISESLAGGPGTQYF
TRBV5-1	NA	few	TRBJ2-1	TGCGCCAGCAGCCATGACAGCAGGTCCTACAATGAGCAGTTCTTC	CASSHDSRSYNEQFF
TRBV6-5	TRBD1	few	TRBJ2-7	TGTGCCAGCAGTTACTCCCGGACAGGGGAAGGCGAGCAGTACTTC	CASSYSRTGEGEQYF
TRBV28	TRBD1	few	TRBJ2-6	TGTGCCAGCAGTAGACGACAGGGGCGCGCTGGGGCCAACGTCCTGACTTTC	CASSRRQGRAGANVLTF
TRBV4-3	NA	NA	TRBJ1-2	TGCGCCAGCAGCCAAGTTCGGGGATCCTTGGGGGGCTACACCTTC	CASSQVRGSLGGYTF
TRBV28	NA	few	TRBJ2-7	TGTGCCAGCAGTACTTTCGGGAGCCACTACGAGCAGTACTTC	CASSTFGSHYEQYF
TRBV18	TRBD1	NA	TRBJ1-1	TGTGCCAGCTCACCGCGGACAGGGACAAACACTGAAGCTTTCTTT	CASSPRTGTNTEAFF